This TCR beta chain was retrieved from a study of T-cell reconstitution after alpha-beta-depleted transplantation in children. CDR3 length: 15 amino acids. Per the germline V gene, CDR1 is DFQATT and CDR2 is SNEGSKA (reference sequence). V dropped 6 bases and J dropped 8; count of bases not matched to a gene: 13. TCRbeta library construction was performed incorporating unique molecular identifiers. One entry per CDR3 protein, called by TCRdb with MiXCR from the PCR reads. Of some 290,000 distinct CDR3 sequences listed, 9.5% to 10% are singletons. The rearrangement uses TRBV20-1 and TRBJ2-1; 10 bases agree with TRBD2. The TCR was taken from a human donor who donated a stem cell graft to a child with SCID. Source: PBMCs from the stem cell graft donor, taken from the stem cell graft. The chain's CDR3 is CSARELAGGSYEQFF. The CDR3 DNA sequence: TGCAGTGCCCGCGAATTAGCGGGGGGCAGCTATGAGCAGTTCTTC.